These T cell receptor beta chains were read from a single sample in a study of blood T cell repertoires in COVID-19. Assay used: immunoSEQ multiplex PCR; TCRdb lists only in-frame clones, some missing. This sample has about 120,000 clones, with approximately 90% found just once. Sequenced material: peripheral blood. Every receptor here comes from a man aged 40-50 years with acute or convalescent COVID-19. The CDR3 runs from the conserved cysteine through the conserved F or W. The D gene is left open where the match is weak. Where a row states a size, it is once, few, many or the class of an expanded clone; other rows omit it.

length: 12; size: -; J: TRBJ2-7; V: TRBV9; D: -; CDR3: CASSGPSYEQYF; DNA: TGTGCCAGCAGCGGGCCGTCCTACGAGCAGTACTTC
length: 15; size: -; J: TRBJ1-1; V: TRBV7-2; D: -; CDR3: CASSLVGARGTEAFF; DNA: TGTGCCAGCAGCTTAGTTGGGGCGCGGGGCACTGAAGCTTTCTTT
length: 14; size: -; J: TRBJ1-5; V: TRBV5-6; D: -; CDR3: CASSLQGVDQPQHF; DNA: TGTGCCAGCAGCTTGCAAGGGGTAGATCAGCCCCAGCATTTT
length: 11; size: -; J: TRBJ2-1; V: TRBV7-2; D: -; CDR3: CASSFEHLEFF; DNA: TGTGCCAGCAGCTTCGAGCATTTGGAGTTCTTC
length: 17; size: -; J: TRBJ2-1; V: TRBV18; D: -; CDR3: CASQGMKPGQKNNEQFF; DNA: TGTGCCAGCCAAGGGATGAAACCGGGACAAAAAAACAATGAGCAGTTCTTC
length: 15; size: once; J: TRBJ1-3; V: TRBV3-1/TRBV3-2; D: -; CDR3: CASSQGPEPGNTIYF; DNA: TGTGCCAGCAGCCAAGGTCCGGAGCCTGGAAACACCATATATTTT
length: 13; size: -; J: TRBJ1-1; V: TRBV12-5; D: -; CDR3: CASGRKKGTEAFF; DNA: TGTGCTAGTGGCCGGAAAAAGGGGACTGAAGCTTTCTTT
length: 13; size: -; J: TRBJ2-7; V: TRBV30; D: -; CDR3: CAWSVSVTYEQYF; DNA: TGTGCCTGGAGTGTATCTGTTACCTACGAGCAGTACTTC
length: 15; size: -; J: TRBJ1-4; V: TRBV11-2; D: -; CDR3: CASSLVGRTYEKLFF; DNA: TGTGCCAGCAGCTTAGTAGGGCGGACTTATGAAAAACTGTTTTTT
length: 15; size: once; J: TRBJ2-7; V: TRBV15; D: -; CDR3: CATSRGSGSTYEQYF; DNA: TGTGCCACCAGCAGAGGGAGTGGCAGTACCTACGAGCAGTACTTC
length: 14; size: -; J: TRBJ2-1; V: TRBV6-5; D: -; CDR3: CASRSSLDYNEQFF; DNA: TGTGCCAGCAGGTCTTCGTTAGACTACAATGAGCAGTTCTTC
length: 14; size: few; J: TRBJ2-7; V: TRBV19; D: TRBD2; CDR3: CASSGGGVAYEQYF; DNA: TGTGCCAGCTCGGGGGGAGGAGTGGCCTACGAGCAGTACTTC
length: 16; size: -; J: TRBJ2-6; V: TRBV5-1; D: TRBD2; CDR3: CASSLGGGAGANVLTF; DNA: TGCGCCAGCAGTCTCGGGGGGGGCGCTGGGGCCAACGTCCTGACTTTC
length: 15; size: -; J: TRBJ2-5; V: TRBV27; D: -; CDR3: CASSLSTGSQETQYF; DNA: TGTGCCAGCAGTTTATCCACTGGGAGTCAAGAGACCCAGTACTTC
length: 16; size: -; J: TRBJ1-6; V: TRBV10-3; D: -; CDR3: CAISDQDFGYNSPLHF; DNA: TGTGCCATCAGTGACCAGGACTTCGGCTATAATTCACCCCTCCACTTT
length: 14; size: -; J: TRBJ2-1; V: TRBV29-1; D: TRBD2; CDR3: CSVDVAGLGNEQFF; DNA: TGCAGCGTTGATGTAGCGGGATTGGGCAATGAGCAGTTCTTC
length: 14; size: -; J: TRBJ1-5; V: TRBV6-2/TRBV6-3; D: -; CDR3: CASSYEAANQPQHF; DNA: TGTGCCAGCAGTTACGAGGCCGCCAATCAGCCCCAGCATTTT